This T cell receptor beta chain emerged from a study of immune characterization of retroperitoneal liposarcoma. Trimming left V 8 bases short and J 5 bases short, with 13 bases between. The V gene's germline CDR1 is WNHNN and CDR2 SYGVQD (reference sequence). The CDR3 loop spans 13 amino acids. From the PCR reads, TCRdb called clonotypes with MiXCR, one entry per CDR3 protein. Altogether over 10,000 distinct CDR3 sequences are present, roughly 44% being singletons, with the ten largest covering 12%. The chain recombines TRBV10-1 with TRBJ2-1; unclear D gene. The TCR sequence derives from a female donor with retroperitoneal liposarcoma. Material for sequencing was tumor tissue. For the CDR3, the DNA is TGCGCCAGCCCACCCCACCGGGACAATGAGCAGTTCTTC. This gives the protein CASPPHRDNEQFF.